These T cell receptor beta chains were read from a single sample in a study of blood T cell repertoires in COVID-19. Only in-frame clones appear in the TCRdb table, and some are missing; sequencing was by immunoSEQ multiplex PCR. The table records about 210,000 clones, 87% of them present only once. The sample consisted of PBMCs or T cells enriched from blood (not recorded which). Receptors were obtained from a man aged 18 to 30 with acute COVID-19. Each CDR3 is given with its conserved first and last residue. A D gene is named only where the DNA matches it firmly.

v_gene	len	j_gene	d_gene	CDR3aa
TRBV7-9	15	TRBJ1-6	TRBD1	CASSSGQAHNSPLHF
TRBV28	13	TRBJ1-5	.	CASSLGAVQPQHF
TRBV27	14	TRBJ2-7	.	CASSLGGPLYEQYF
TRBV27	13	TRBJ1-2	.	CASSSDAGYGYTF
TRBV6-5	15	TRBJ1-2	TRBD1	CASSYSQGTGFGYTF
TRBV30	14	TRBJ1-3	.	CAWQQGNFGNTIYF
TRBV6-5	14	TRBJ2-1	.	CASSYSGFGNEQFF
TRBV9	15	TRBJ2-2	.	CASSVSQVNTGELFF
TRBV5-8	15	TRBJ1-2	TRBD1	CASSSRTGANYGYTF
TRBV7-9	15	TRBJ2-5	TRBD1	CASSYVQGDQETQYF
TRBV9	15	TRBJ1-4	.	CASSVTVVANEKLFF
TRBV2	14	TRBJ1-4	.	CASKEGRLNEKLFF
TRBV9	18	TRBJ2-7	TRBD1	CASSHSGTGEGPSYEQYF
TRBV27	14	TRBJ2-3	TRBD1	CASSPPGQGRTQYF
TRBV25-1	13	TRBJ1-2	.	CASSELGDGGYTF
TRBV6-2/TRBV6-3	15	TRBJ2-7	TRBD2	CASSLASGTTYEQYF
TRBV29-1	13	TRBJ2-3	TRBD2	CSVEGRESDTQYF
TRBV7-9	12	TRBJ2-1	.	CASGAGANEQFF
TRBV13	14	TRBJ1-1	TRBD1	CASSPAGGRAEAFF
TRBV19	17	TRBJ1-5	TRBD1	CASSMRATGPSNQPQHF
TRBV19	16	TRBJ1-4	TRBD1	CATRQTGTVLSEKLFF
TRBV29-1	16	TRBJ2-3	TRBD1	CSGLAPSGTDTDTQYF
TRBV5-1	15	TRBJ2-7	TRBD2	CASSLGAGPTYEQYF
TRBV4-1	13	TRBJ1-6	TRBD1	CASRLRGQDPLHF
TRBV5-1	17	TRBJ1-1	TRBD1	CASSLGGQGFWNTEAFF
TRBV27	14	TRBJ2-7	.	CASSLTGVVYEQYF
TRBV5-5	14	TRBJ1-5	.	CASSLAGDRQPQHF
TRBV19	16	TRBJ2-1	TRBD2	CASSTRLAGSYNEQFF
TRBV30	11	TRBJ2-1	.	CAWSVSYEQFF
TRBV12-5	17	TRBJ2-5	TRBD1	CASGLGTLGTVQETQYF
TRBV5-1	15	TRBJ1-3	.	CASSSGWISGNTIYF